These 26 T cell receptor beta chains came from one sample sequenced in a study of blood T cell repertoires in COVID-19. Assay: immunoSEQ multiplex PCR; the TCRdb copy retains only in-frame clones and omits some. This table holds about 230,000 clones, 75% to 85% found once. The sequenced sample consisted of peripheral blood. The receptor source for this set is a woman in her forties or fifties with acute or convalescent COVID-19.

This chain joins TRBV30 and TRBJ2-1, with D unresolved. V was pared by 3 bases and J by 5 bases, with 5 bases between. The CDR3 totals 11 residues. CDR1 GTSNPN and CDR2 SVGIG come from the germline V gene (reference sequence). Here the CDR3 DNA reads TGTGCCTGGAGCGTAAACAATGAGCAGTTCTTC. This encodes CAWSVNNEQFF.

V usage is TRBV5-4 and J usage is TRBJ2-3; TRBD1 matches at 11 bases. V lost 1 base, J lost 1 base, and 5 bases stayed unmatched. The CDR3 consists of 17 residues. The germline V gene has CDR1 SGHNT and CDR2 YYREEE (reference sequence). The CDR3 protein is CASSLIGTGGGTDTQYF. The CDR3 DNA reads as TGTGCCAGCAGCTTGATCGGGACAGGGGGAGGCACAGATACGCAGTATTTT.

This clone was observed a few times. The chain couples TRBV27 to TRBJ2-1; a possible D gene is TRBD2 (5 bases). Germline V lookup: CDR1 MNHEY, CDR2 SMNVEV (reference sequence). V lost 7 bases to trimming and J lost 1 base, with 14 bases between them. CDR3 length: 15 amino acids. CDR3 coding DNA: TGTGCCAGCATTCCCGGGATTGGATCCTACAATGAGCAGTTCTTC. The encoded protein is CASIPGIGSYNEQFF.

V gene TRBV18 combines with J gene TRBJ1-2, with 9 bases fitting TRBD1. Losses at the gene ends were 3 bases for V and 0 bases for J; bases not matched to a gene: 5. The CDR3 has 16 residues. In germline, CDR1 is KGHSH, CDR2 LQKENI. CDR3 loop: CASSPGQGGANYGYTF. CDR3 in DNA: TGTGCCAGCTCACCGGGACAGGGAGGCGCTAACTATGGCTACACCTTC. Filled out from reference TRBV18 and TRBJ1-2, the complete variable domain reads NAGVMQNPRHLVRRRGQEARLRCSPMKGHSHVYWYRQLPEEGLKFMVYLQKENIIDESGMPKERFSAEFPKEGPSILRIQQVVRGDSAAYFCASSPGQGGANYGYTFGSGTRLTVV.

To note about this clone: An end of the junction does not agree with germline; a read error may underlie this. The V gene is TRBV27, the J gene TRBJ1-6, with a tentative D call TRBD1 (6 bases). Germline V gives CDR1 MNHEY, CDR2 SMNVEV (reference sequence). This CDR3 has 15 amino acids. This CDR3 reads CAGSSGQIENSPLHF. As DNA, the CDR3 is TGTGCCGGCAGTAGCGGACAGATAGAAAATTCACCCCTCCACTTT.

The chain carries TRBV7-8 and TRBJ1-2; D unresolved. The V gene's germline CDR1 is SGHVS and CDR2 FQNEAQ. The CDR3 runs 15 residues. V was shortened by 1 base and J by 0 bases, with 9 bases between the two germline ends. This CDR3 is CASSLGSQPNYGYTF. The CDR3 DNA reads TGTGCCAGCAGCTTAGGGAGCCAACCTAACTATGGCTACACCTTC.

The CDR3 sequence: CASSLTGAAEAFF. The CDR3 nucleotides read TGTGCCAGCAGTCTAACAGGGGCCGCTGAAGCTTTCTTT. V usage is TRBV2 and J usage is TRBJ1-1, with TRBD1 matching over 7 bases. This CDR3 has 13 amino acids. Per germline, CDR1 SNHLY and CDR2 FYNNEI. After removal of 5 bases from V and 6 bases from J, the junction contained 6 bases not matched to a gene.

V is TRBV5-1 and J is TRBJ1-3; 10 positions match TRBD1. The germline V gene encodes CDR1 SGHRS and CDR2 YFSETQ. This CDR3 has 16 amino acids. V shed 4 bases and J 0 bases; nucleotides not matched to a gene: 4. DNA of the CDR3: TGCGCCAGCAGCCGGACAGGGGGGAGCTCTGGAAACACCATATATTTT. Protein sequence: CASSRTGGSSGNTIYF.

In its sample, this clone was seen a few times. This sequence joins TRBV11-2 and TRBJ2-1, with D tentatively TRBD2 (6 bases). Germline V gene sequence: CDR1 SGHAT, CDR2 FQNNGV. The ends were cut back, 1 base at V and 10 bases at J, with 14 bases in the middle. The CDR3 totals 14 residues. The CDR3 here is CASSLVELAGEQFF. The CDR3 DNA reads TGTGCCAGCAGCTTAGTCGAACTAGCTGGGGAGCAGTTCTTC.

This chain uses TRBV5-1 with TRBJ1-1; 7 nucleotides line up with TRBD1. The V segment lost 0 bases and the J segment 0 bases; nucleotides outside the gene matches: 5. This CDR3 spans 16 amino acids. Germline V gene sequence: CDR1 SGHRS, CDR2 YFSETQ. CDR3 protein: CASSLGQGLLNTEAFF. Written as DNA, the CDR3 is TGCGCCAGCAGCTTGGGACAGGGCCTCCTGAACACTGAAGCTTTCTTT. Variable domain in full (rest from reference TRBV5-1 and TRBJ1-1): KAGVTQTPRYLIKTRGQQVTLSCSPISGHRSVSWYQQTPGQGLQFLFEYFSETQRNKGNFPGRFSGRQFSNSRSEMNVSTLELGDSALYLCASSLGQGLLNTEAFFGQGTRLTVV.

The chain has TRBV4-1 and TRBJ2-7, with TRBD1 matching over 9 bases. Germline V gene lookup returns CDR1 MGHRA and CDR2 YSYEKL. The CDR3 has 15 amino acids. The V gene end was trimmed by 3 bases and the J gene end by 5 bases; junction bases not matched to a gene: 8. The CDR3 nucleotides are TGCGCCAGCAGCCAGGGGGACAGGGATGAGGACGAGCAGTACTTC. It encodes CASSQGDRDEDEQYF.

In this sample, this clone turned up once. This sequence joins TRBV6-5 and TRBJ1-5, with D hard to call. The V and J ends lost 9 bases and 0 bases respectively, with 9 bases between them. There are 13 residues in the CDR3. From germline, CDR1 is MNHEY and CDR2 SVGAGI. CDR3 amino acids: CASRYSSNQPQHF. The CDR3 nucleotides read TGTGCCAGTCGGTACAGTAGCAATCAGCCCCAGCATTTT.

This sequence joins TRBV25-1 and TRBJ2-7, with a possible D match to TRBD1 (5 bases). The CDR3 is made up of 13 amino acids. The V end lost 2 bases, the J end lost 2 bases, and 7 bases lay between the germline ends. Per germline, CDR1 MGHDK and CDR2 SYGVNS. CDR3 DNA: TGTGCCAGCAGTGAAACAGGCACCTACGAGCAGTACTTC. Encoded protein: CASSETGTYEQYF.

This chain uses TRBV24-1 with TRBJ1-2; 11 nucleotides match TRBD1. Trimming cost V 6 bases and J 6 bases; bases outside gene matches: 5. In germline, CDR1 is KGHDR, CDR2 SFDVKD. The CDR3 extends over 14 amino acids. The chain's CDR3 is CATSSGQGVDGYTF. The DNA of the CDR3 is TGTGCCACCAGTTCGGGACAGGGGGTCGATGGCTACACCTTC.

This rearrangement joins TRBV19 to TRBJ2-3; 10 nucleotides agree with TRBD2. CDR1 and CDR2 (germline): LNHDA, SQIVND (reference sequence). V dropped 3 bases and J dropped 10; count of bases not matched to a gene: 7. The CDR3 consists of 14 residues. Here the CDR3 DNA reads TGTGCCAGTAGTATCACCGGGACTAGCGATCCGCAGTATTTT. It is translated as CASSITGTSDPQYF.

The gene calls are TRBV6-5 and TRBJ1-2; TRBD1 is a possible D gene (6 bases). The CDR3 contains 16 residues. Trimming cost V 0 bases and J 0 bases, with 11 bases left between them. Germline values: CDR1 MNHEY, CDR2 SVGAGI. The CDR3, as DNA: TGTGCCAGCAGTTACTCGTGGGGGCCCCCTAACTATGGCTACACCTTC. This codes for CASSYSWGPPNYGYTF.

This chain uses TRBV4-3 with TRBJ1-2; 7 nucleotides line up with TRBD1. The CDR3 extends over 13 amino acids. Trimming removed 5 bases from V and 6 bases from J; junction bases left unmatched: 6. Germline V gene data show CDR1 as LGHNA and CDR2 as YSLEER. The CDR3, as DNA: TGCGCCAGCAGCTTTCGACAGGGCCATGGCTACACCTTC. It codes for CASSFRQGHGYTF.

V usage is TRBV6-5 and J usage is TRBJ1-5, with TRBD1 matching over 11 bases. The CDR3 has 15 residues. V gave up 8 bases and J gave up 4 bases; unmatched junction bases: 7. Germline CDR1 and CDR2: MNHEY and SVGAGI. The CDR3 DNA is TGTGCCAGCGATTTGGACAGGGGGCCTAATCAGCCCCAGCATTTT. Amino acid sequence: CASDLDRGPNQPQHF.

This clone was seen only a few times. The chain recombines TRBV7-8 with TRBJ2-1; weak D call: TRBD2 (6 bases). From germline, CDR1 is SGHVS and CDR2 FQNEAQ. Trimming stripped 1 base from V and 5 bases from J, with 15 bases between. CDR3 length equals 16 residues. CDR3 residues: CASSLGSGGNNNEQFF. CDR3 DNA sequence: TGTGCCAGCAGCTTAGGGTCCGGGGGTAACAACAATGAGCAGTTCTTC.

J is TRBJ2-3 and V is TRBV7-2, with 12 bases that match TRBD1. This CDR3 has 17 residues. The germline gives CDR1 SGHTA, CDR2 FQGNSA. With 3 bases clipped from V and 1 base from J, the junction kept 5 bases outside the gene matches. The CDR3 DNA reads TGTGCCAGCAGCTTTGGGACAGGGGGCTTAGGCACAGATACGCAGTATTTT. This translates into CASSFGTGGLGTDTQYF.

This clone was recorded a few times. The rearrangement joins TRBV7-2 to TRBJ1-1; D gene uncertain. Trimming removed 1 base at V and 0 bases at J, with 9 bases between. This CDR3 has 15 residues. Germline V CDR1 and CDR2: SGHTA, FQGNSA. CDR3 amino acids: CASSLGPDMNTEAFF. The CDR3 region has the DNA TGTGCCAGCAGCTTAGGTCCAGACATGAACACTGAAGCTTTCTTT.

This sequence joins TRBV2 and TRBJ1-2; D possibly corresponds to TRBD1 (6 bases). Between the trimmed V and J ends, which lost 6 bases and 0 bases, there was a span of 11 bases. Germline assignment: CDR1 SNHLY and CDR2 FYNNEI. This CDR3 has 14 residues. Here the CDR3 reads CASREQGSNYGYTF. The DNA of the CDR3 is TGTGCCAGCAGAGAACAGGGATCTAACTATGGCTACACCTTC.

V gene TRBV14 combines with J gene TRBJ2-7, with a weak D call TRBD2 (6 bases). The ends were cut back, 4 bases at V and 3 bases at J, with 10 bases in the middle. The CDR3 extends over 13 amino acids. Looked up from germline, CDR1 is SGHDN and CDR2 is FVKESK. CDR3 sequence reads: CASSRQGGYEQYF. The CDR3 nucleotides read TGTGCCAGCAGCCGTCAGGGAGGCTACGAGCAGTACTTC. Together with reference TRBV14 and TRBJ2-7, the CDR3 gives the full variable domain: EAGVTQFPSHSVIEKGQTVTLRCDPISGHDNLYWYRRVMGKEIKFLLHFVKESKQDESGMPNNRFLAERTGGTYSTLKVQPAELEDSGVYFCASSRQGGYEQYFGPGTRLTVT.

The sample holds one count of this clone. The chain employs TRBV28 and TRBJ1-2, with D possibly matching TRBD1 (5 bases). The CDR3 runs to 16 residues. The germline V and J ends were trimmed by 3 bases and 2 bases, with 16 bases remaining between them. The germline CDR1 and CDR2 sequences are MDHEN and SYDVKM. CDR3 in amino acids: CASSFHSGGSNYGYTF. The DNA of the CDR3 is TGTGCCAGCAGTTTCCACAGCGGGGGATCCAACTATGGCTACACCTTC.

The chain links TRBV10-2 to TRBJ2-1; a possible D gene is TRBD1 (6 bases). V gave up 8 bases and J gave up 6 bases, with 11 bases separating them. CDR1 and CDR2 (germline): WSHSY, SAAADI. The CDR3 is 12 residues long. The CDR3 here is CASWGQVNEQFF. The DNA of the CDR3 is TGCGCCAGCTGGGGGCAGGTCAATGAGCAGTTCTTC.

This clone was recorded only once. This chain uses TRBV4-2 with TRBJ1-2; 7 nucleotides line up with TRBD1. The CDR3 has 16 residues. CDR1 LGHNA and CDR2 YNFKEQ come from the germline V gene. V was clipped by 2 bases and J by 8 bases; unmatched bases: 14. Here the CDR3 DNA reads TGTGCCAGCAGCCAAACCGACAGGGTGCCATTCCGGGGCTACACCTTC. This sequence encodes CASSQTDRVPFRGYTF.